These 3 T cell receptor beta chains were sequenced from one sample in a study of Ad26.COV2.S vaccination and SARS-CoV-2 variants. The table came from immunoSEQ multiplex PCR; TCRdb's copy has only in-frame clones and leaves some out. Among 180,000 or so clones, roughly nine tenths were seen once, and the ten largest hold roughly 6%. Sequenced here: peripheral blood, sampled after recovery from COVID-19. All receptors derive from a human donor who had recovered from COVID-19.

The chain employs TRBV6-1 and TRBJ2-3, with 7 bases lining up with TRBD2. There are 13 residues in the CDR3. V lost 3 bases, J lost 5 bases, and 2 bases stayed unmatched. Germline values: CDR1 MNHNS, CDR2 SASEGT. CDR3 sequence reads: CASSDAGVDTQYF. The CDR3 bases are TGTGCCAGCAGTGATGCGGGGGTAGATACGCAGTATTTT.

The chain has TRBV28 and TRBJ2-7; TRBD2 matches at 8 bases. Germline CDR1 reads MDHEN; CDR2 reads SYDVKM. This CDR3 contains 13 residues. V trimming: 3 bases; J trimming: 6 bases; junction bases outside the gene matches: 4. The CDR3 protein is CASSFGGVTEQYF. CDR3 DNA sequence: TGTGCCAGCAGTTTCGGGGGGGTAACCGAGCAGTACTTC. Together with reference TRBV28 and TRBJ2-7, the CDR3 gives the full variable domain: DVKVTQSSRYLVKRTGEKVFLECVQDMDHENMFWYRQDPGLGLRLIYFSYDVKMKEKGDIPEGYSVSREKKERFSLILESASTNQTSMYLCASSFGGVTEQYFGPGTRLTVT.

This chain joins TRBV6-5 and TRBJ2-7; no clear D. The CDR3 has 13 amino acids. CDR1 and CDR2 (germline): MNHEY, SVGAGI. The V end lost 0 bases, the J end lost 4 bases, and 7 bases lay between the germline ends. The CDR3 DNA sequence: TGTGCCAGCAGTTACTCAAGGTTTTACGAGCAGTACTTC. Translating it yields CASSYSRFYEQYF.